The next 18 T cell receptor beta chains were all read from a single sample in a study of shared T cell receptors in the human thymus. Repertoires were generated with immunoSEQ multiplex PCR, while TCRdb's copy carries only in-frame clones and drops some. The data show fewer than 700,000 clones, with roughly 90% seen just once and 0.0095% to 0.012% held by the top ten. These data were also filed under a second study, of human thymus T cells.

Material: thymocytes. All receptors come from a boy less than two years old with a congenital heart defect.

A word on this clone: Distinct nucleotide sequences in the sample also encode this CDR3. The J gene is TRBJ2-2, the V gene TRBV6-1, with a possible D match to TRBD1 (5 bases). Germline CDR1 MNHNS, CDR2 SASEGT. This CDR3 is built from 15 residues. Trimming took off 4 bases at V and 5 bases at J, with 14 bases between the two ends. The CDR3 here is CASSVRLQGTGELFF. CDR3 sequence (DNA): TGTGCCAGCAGTGTTCGACTCCAGGGTACCGGGGAGCTGTTTTTT.

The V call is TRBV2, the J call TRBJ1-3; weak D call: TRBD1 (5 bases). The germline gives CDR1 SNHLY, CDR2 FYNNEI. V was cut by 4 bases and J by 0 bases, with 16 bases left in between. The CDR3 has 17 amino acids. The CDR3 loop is CASSVPLREDSGNTIYF. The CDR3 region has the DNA TGTGCCAGCAGTGTCCCCCTCAGGGAAGACTCTGGAAACACCATATATTTT.

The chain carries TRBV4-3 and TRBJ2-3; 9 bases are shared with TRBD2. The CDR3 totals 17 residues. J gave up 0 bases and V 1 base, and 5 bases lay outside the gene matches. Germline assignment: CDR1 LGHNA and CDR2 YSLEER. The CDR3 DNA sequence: TGCGCCAGCAGCCAAGCGACTAGCGGACCTAGCACAGATACGCAGTATTTT. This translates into CASSQATSGPSTDTQYF.

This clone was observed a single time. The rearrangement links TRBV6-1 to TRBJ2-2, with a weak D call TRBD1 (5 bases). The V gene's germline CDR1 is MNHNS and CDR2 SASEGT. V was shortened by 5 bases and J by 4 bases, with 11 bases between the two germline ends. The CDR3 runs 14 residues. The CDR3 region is CASSFTGSTGELFF. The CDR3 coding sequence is TGTGCCAGCAGTTTCACAGGATCCACCGGGGAGCTGTTTTTT.

CDR3 bases: TGTGCCTGGGCCTCCGAGGGGCTAGCGTTGGATACGCAGTATTTT. It translates to CAWASEGLALDTQYF. J is TRBJ2-3 and V is TRBV30; D is perhaps TRBD2 (6 bases). Germline lookup yields CDR1 GTSNPN and CDR2 SVGIG (reference sequence). The CDR3 sequence is 15 residues long. V lost 5 bases to trimming and J lost 6 bases, with 21 bases between them.

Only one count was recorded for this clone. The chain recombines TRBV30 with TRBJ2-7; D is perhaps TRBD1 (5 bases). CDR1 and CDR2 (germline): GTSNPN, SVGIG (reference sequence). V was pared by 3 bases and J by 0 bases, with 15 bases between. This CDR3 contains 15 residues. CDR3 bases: TGTGCCTGGAGGCGTAGACAGCTCTCCTCCTACGAGCAGTACTTC. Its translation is CAWRRRQLSSYEQYF.

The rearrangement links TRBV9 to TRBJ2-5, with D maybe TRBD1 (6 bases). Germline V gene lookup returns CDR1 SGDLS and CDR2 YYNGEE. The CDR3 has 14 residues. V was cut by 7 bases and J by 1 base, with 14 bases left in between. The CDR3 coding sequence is TGTGCCAGCGGACCCAGGGGTACCCAAGAGACCCAGTACTTC. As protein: CASGPRGTQETQYF.

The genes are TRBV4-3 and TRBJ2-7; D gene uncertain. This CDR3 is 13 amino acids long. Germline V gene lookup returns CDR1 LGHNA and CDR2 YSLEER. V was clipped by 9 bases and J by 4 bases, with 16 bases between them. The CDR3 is CARETQRVYEQYF. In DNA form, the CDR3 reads TGCGCCAGAGAGACTCAACGGGTGTACGAGCAGTACTTC.

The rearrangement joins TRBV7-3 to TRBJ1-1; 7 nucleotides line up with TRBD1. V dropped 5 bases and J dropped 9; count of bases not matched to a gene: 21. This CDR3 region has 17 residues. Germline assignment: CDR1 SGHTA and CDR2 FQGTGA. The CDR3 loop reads CASSPRDSSTSPHKAFF. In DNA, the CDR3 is TGTGCCAGCAGCCCCCGGGACAGCTCCACAAGCCCTCATAAAGCTTTCTTT.

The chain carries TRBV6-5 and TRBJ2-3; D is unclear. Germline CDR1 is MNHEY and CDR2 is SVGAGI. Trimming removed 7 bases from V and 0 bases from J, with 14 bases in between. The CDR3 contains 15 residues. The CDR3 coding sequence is TGTGCCAGCAATAAATGGCAGGCTAGCACAGATACGCAGTATTTT. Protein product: CASNKWQASTDTQYF.

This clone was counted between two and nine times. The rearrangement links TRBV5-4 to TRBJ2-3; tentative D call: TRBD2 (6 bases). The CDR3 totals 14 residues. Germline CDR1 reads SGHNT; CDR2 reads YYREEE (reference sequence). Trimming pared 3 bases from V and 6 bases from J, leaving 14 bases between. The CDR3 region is CASSSSSGRDTQYF. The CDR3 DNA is TGTGCCAGCAGCTCCTCTTCGGGGAGGGATACGCAGTATTTT.

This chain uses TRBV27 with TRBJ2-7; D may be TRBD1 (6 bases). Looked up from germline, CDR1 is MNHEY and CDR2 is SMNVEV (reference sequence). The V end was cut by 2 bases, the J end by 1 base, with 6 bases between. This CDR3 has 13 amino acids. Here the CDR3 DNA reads TGTGCCAGCAGTTTAGACAGGTCCTACGAGCAGTACTTC. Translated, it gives CASSLDRSYEQYF.

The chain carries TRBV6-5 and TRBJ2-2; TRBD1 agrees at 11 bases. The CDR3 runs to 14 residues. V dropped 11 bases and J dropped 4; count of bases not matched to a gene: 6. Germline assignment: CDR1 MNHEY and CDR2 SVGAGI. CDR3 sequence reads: CAVHGTGGTGELFF. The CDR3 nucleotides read TGTGCCGTACACGGGACAGGGGGCACCGGGGAGCTGTTTTTT.

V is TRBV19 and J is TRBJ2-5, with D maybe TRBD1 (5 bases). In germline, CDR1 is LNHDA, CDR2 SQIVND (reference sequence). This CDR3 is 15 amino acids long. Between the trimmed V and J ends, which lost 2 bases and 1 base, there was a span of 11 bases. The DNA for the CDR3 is TGTGCCAGTAGTATATCGGGCAGGGCCCAAGAGACCCAGTACTTC. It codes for CASSISGRAQETQYF.

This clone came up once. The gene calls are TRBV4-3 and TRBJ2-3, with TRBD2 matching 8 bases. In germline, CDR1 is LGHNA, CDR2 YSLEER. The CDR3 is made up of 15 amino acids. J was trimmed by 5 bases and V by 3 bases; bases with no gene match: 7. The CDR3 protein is CASSHHSGIEDTQYF. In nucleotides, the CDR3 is TGCGCCAGCAGCCACCATAGCGGGATTGAAGATACGCAGTATTTT.

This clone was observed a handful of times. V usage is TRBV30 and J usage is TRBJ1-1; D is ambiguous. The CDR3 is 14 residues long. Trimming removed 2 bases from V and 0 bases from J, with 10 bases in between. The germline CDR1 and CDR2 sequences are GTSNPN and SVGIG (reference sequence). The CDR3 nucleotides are TGTGCCTGGAGTTTGGGAGTTATGAACACTGAAGCTTTCTTT. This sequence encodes CAWSLGVMNTEAFF. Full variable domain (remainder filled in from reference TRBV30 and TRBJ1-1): SQTIHQWPATLVQPVGSPLSLECTVEGTSNPNLYWYRQAAGRGLQLLFYSVGIGQISSEVPQNLSASRPQDRQFILSSKKLLLSDSGFYLCAWSLGVMNTEAFFGQGTRLTVV.

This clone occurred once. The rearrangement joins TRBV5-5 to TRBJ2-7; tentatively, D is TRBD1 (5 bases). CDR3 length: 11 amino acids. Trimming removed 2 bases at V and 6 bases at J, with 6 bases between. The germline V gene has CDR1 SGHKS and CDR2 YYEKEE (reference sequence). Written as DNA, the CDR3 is TGTGCCAGCAGCTTAAGGGGCGAGCAGTACTTC. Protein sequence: CASSLRGEQYF.

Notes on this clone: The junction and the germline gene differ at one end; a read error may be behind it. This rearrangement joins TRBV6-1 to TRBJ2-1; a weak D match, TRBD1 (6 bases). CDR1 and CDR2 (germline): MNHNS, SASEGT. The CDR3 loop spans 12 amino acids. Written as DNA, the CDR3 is TGTGCCAGCAGTGAAGAGGACAGTTACAGGGTCTTC. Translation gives CASSEEDSYRVF.